Given below is one T cell receptor (beta chain) in context. Its matching antigen is unknown. This sample stems from a study of Tregs in tolerant kidney transplant recipients. Study-wide points: Validation in larger populations is needed because few patients were studied. Tregs expanded with activated donor B cells seemed most donor-specific.

The CDR3 is 17 amino acids. The V gene's germline CDR1 is KGHSH and CDR2 LQKENI. V was clipped by 1 base and J by 3 bases; unmatched bases: 9. Profiling relied on immunoSEQ multiplex PCR, and the TCRdb table lists in-frame clones only, not all of them. The sample holds 8,000 to 9,500 clones; more than 40% are singletons and the top ten take almost 5.5%. The sequence derives from a human donor in good health. The rearrangement uses TRBV18 and TRBJ2-4; TRBD1 matches 7 bases. What was sequenced was CD4+ T cells from blood cultured with allogeneic cells. CDR3 nucleotide sequence: TGTGCCAGCTCACCACGGGATACAGGGGTGGACAAAAACATTCAGTACTTC. This gives the protein CASSPRDTGVDKNIQYF.